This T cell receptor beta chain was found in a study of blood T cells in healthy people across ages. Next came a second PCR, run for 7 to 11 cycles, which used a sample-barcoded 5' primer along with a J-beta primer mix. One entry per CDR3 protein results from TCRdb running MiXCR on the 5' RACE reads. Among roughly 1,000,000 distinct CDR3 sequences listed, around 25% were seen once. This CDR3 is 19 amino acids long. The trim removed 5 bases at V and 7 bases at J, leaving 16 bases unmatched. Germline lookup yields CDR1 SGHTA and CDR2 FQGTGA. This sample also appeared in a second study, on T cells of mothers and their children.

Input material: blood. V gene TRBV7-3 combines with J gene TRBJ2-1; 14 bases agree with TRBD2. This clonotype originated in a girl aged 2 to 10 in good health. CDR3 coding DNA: TGTGCCAGCAGCCCTTCCGGGACTAGCGGGAGCCCCCCCCGGAATGAGCAGTTCTTC. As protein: CASSPSGTSGSPPRNEQFF.